These 11 T cell receptor beta chains originate from one sample sequenced in a study of cytomegalovirus exposure and HLA in healthy donors. Use of 60 Vbeta and 13 Jbeta primers characterized the PCR. Sequencing was performed with immunoSEQ multiplex PCR; in TCRdb, only in-frame clones are kept and a portion is missing. The sample contains approximately 170,000 clones, 82% of which appear only once. The sequencing input was PBMCs. The receptors originated from a male donor in good health and CMV-seronegative.

The chain is built from TRBV29-1 and TRBJ1-3; 9 bases map to TRBD1. The CDR3 is 19 residues long. V dropped 6 bases and J dropped 0; count of bases not matched to a gene: 18. Germline CDR1 reads SQVTM; CDR2 reads ANQGSEA. CDR3 nucleotide sequence: TGCAGCGTCGTGGGGAACCTCAGGGACAGGGAGAGCTCTGGAAACACCATATATTTT. This gives the protein CSVVGNLRDRESSGNTIYF. Complete variable domain (other parts from reference TRBV29-1 and TRBJ1-3): SAVISQKPSRDICQRGTSLTIQCQVDSQVTMMFWYRQQPGQSLTLIATANQGSEATYESGFVIDKFPISRPNLTFSTLTVSNMSPEDSSIYLCSVVGNLRDRESSGNTIYFGEGSWLTVV.

This chain links TRBV5-6 with TRBJ1-4; D remains unclear. Germline CDR1 is SGHDT and CDR2 is YYEEEE. The length of the CDR3 is 15 residues. V gave up 4 bases and J gave up 7 bases, with 17 bases separating them. As DNA, the CDR3 is TGTGCCAGCAGCCCTGGTCGGGTACGGAGTGAAAAACTGTTTTTT. Protein: CASSPGRVRSEKLFF. Full variable domain (missing parts from reference TRBV5-6 and TRBJ1-4): DAGVTQSPTHLIKTRGQQVTLRCSPKSGHDTVSWYQQALGQGPQFIFQYYEEEERQRGNFPDRFSGHQFPNYSSELNVNALLLGDSALYLCASSPGRVRSEKLFFGSGTQLSVL.

The chain couples TRBV7-8 to TRBJ2-7, with D possibly being TRBD2 (5 bases). CDR1 is SGHVS, CDR2 FQNEAQ, per germline. Trimming removed 5 bases at V and 1 base at J, with 9 bases between. The length of the CDR3 is 13 residues. The CDR3: CASSPGNSYEQYF. CDR3 bases: TGTGCCAGCAGCCCCGGGAATTCCTACGAGCAGTACTTC. Looking up the rest from reference TRBV7-8 and TRBJ2-7 gives the full variable domain: GAGVSQSPRYKVAKRGQDVALRCDPISGHVSLFWYQQALGQGPEFLTYFQNEAQLDKSGLPSDRFFAERPEGSVSTLKIQRTQQEDSAVYLCASSPGNSYEQYFGPGTRLTVT.

This rearrangement joins TRBV7-3 to TRBJ2-3, with 10 bases that match TRBD2. V lost 4 bases to trimming and J lost 4 bases; unmatched junction nucleotides: 8. This CDR3 comprises 16 residues. Looked up from germline, CDR1 is SGHTA and CDR2 is FQGTGA. The CDR3 region has the DNA TGTGCCAGCAGCTCCGTAGCGGGGGGTATGTCAGATACGCAGTATTTT. Protein sequence: CASSSVAGGMSDTQYF.

The J gene is TRBJ2-1, the V gene TRBV5-1, with D perhaps matching TRBD1 (7 bases). The CDR3 spans 17 residues. The V gene's germline CDR1 is SGHRS and CDR2 YFSETQ. The V end was cut by 4 bases, the J end by 9 bases, with 26 bases between. Here the CDR3 DNA reads TGCGCCAGCAGCCCAAGGGGGGACAGTCATTACAAGAGTGAGCAGTTCTTC. Its protein product is CASSPRGDSHYKSEQFF.

J is TRBJ2-1 and V is TRBV27, with 12 bases lining up with TRBD2. Trimming cost V 2 bases and J 0 bases; bases outside gene matches: 14. The CDR3 runs to 21 residues. CDR1 is MNHEY and CDR2 is SMNVEV in the germline V gene (reference sequence). The CDR3 coding sequence is TGTGCCAGCAGTTTAGAGCGAGGGAGGACTAGCGGGAAGAGCTCCTACAATGAGCAGTTCTTC. Its translation is CASSLERGRTSGKSSYNEQFF.

The chain joins TRBV30 to TRBJ2-3, with 13 nucleotides matching TRBD2. The CDR3 is 17 amino acids. Germline-derived CDR1 and CDR2 are GTSNPN and SVGIG (reference sequence). The V segment lost 1 base and the J segment 0 bases; nucleotides outside the gene matches: 4. The CDR3 sequence is CAWSGGLAGTSTDTQYF. CDR3 bases: TGTGCCTGGAGTGGGGGACTAGCGGGGACTAGCACAGATACGCAGTATTTT.

This clone has just a few counts. V gene TRBV28 combines with J gene TRBJ2-5, with 9 nucleotides matching TRBD2. Germline V gene data show CDR1 as MDHEN and CDR2 as SYDVKM. The V gene end was trimmed by 5 bases and the J gene end by 0 bases; junction bases not matched to a gene: 13. This CDR3 comprises 18 residues. This chain's CDR3 is CASSPIAGADLNQETQYF. For the CDR3, the DNA is TGTGCCAGCAGTCCAATAGCGGGAGCCGATCTAAACCAAGAGACCCAGTACTTC.

The chain employs TRBV6-1 and TRBJ1-1; no reliable D call. CDR1 MNHNS and CDR2 SASEGT come from the germline V gene. Trimming shortened V by 8 bases and J by 1 base, and 11 bases separated the two germline ends. The CDR3 contains 13 residues. The CDR3 bases are TGTGCCAGCCCTATGAACCCGAACACTGAAGCTTTCTTT. The encoded protein is CASPMNPNTEAFF.

This clone was seen only a few times. At the DNA level, this CDR3 is encoded by other sequences in the same sample as well. The V gene is TRBV12-1, the J gene TRBJ1-2; TRBD1, the table's D call, lacks a check against the DNA. TRBV12-1 is termed a pseudogene. The CDR3 length is 14 residues. Written as DNA, the CDR3 is TGTGCCAGCACTTGGACAGGGCTTAACTATGGCTACACCTTC. Its translation is CASTWTGLNYGYTF.

This clone has just one count. This chain links TRBV27 with TRBJ2-7; 8 nucleotides agree with TRBD1. Germline CDR1 is MNHEY and CDR2 is SMNVEV (reference sequence). With 0 bases clipped from V and 7 bases from J, the junction kept 5 bases outside the gene matches. The CDR3 has 14 amino acids. The CDR3 protein is CASSLSTGVGEQYF. The CDR3 DNA reads as TGTGCCAGCAGTTTATCGACAGGGGTGGGGGAGCAGTACTTC.